This is a list of T cell receptor beta chains from one sample in a study of CD8 T cells in ankylosing spondylitis. TCRdb reprocessed the 5' RACE reads via MiXCR and lists one record per CDR3 protein. The sample consists of 300,000 to 400,000 distinct CDR3 sequences, roughly 20% of them appearing once. The sequenced material came from blood, either unsorted or a sorted T cell fraction (not recorded which). These receptor sequences come from a male donor with ankylosing spondylitis or in good health (not recorded which). Both conserved end residues are part of each CDR3. Each record gives: clone size, J gene, V gene, CDR3 length, D gene, CDR3 protein, CDR3 DNA. A D gene is named only where the DNA matches it firmly. Clone size, where shown, is once, few, many, or a class for clones that have expanded.

-,TRBJ2-1,TRBV12-3/TRBV12-4,14,-,CASSESGQLDEQFF,TGTGCCAGCAGTGAGTCGGGACAATTGGATGAGCAGTTCTTC
few,TRBJ2-7,TRBV5-5,15,TRBD2,CASSLGLAGVYEQYF,TGTGCCAGCAGCTTAGGACTAGCGGGGGTTTACGAGCAGTACTTC
-,TRBJ2-7,TRBV29-1,13,TRBD1,CSVVGGTAYEQYF,TGCAGCGTTGTAGGGGGCACAGCCTACGAGCAGTACTTC
few,TRBJ2-3,TRBV6-1,17,-,CASSRAGAGASTDTQYF,TGTGCCAGCAGTCGGGCGGGGGCGGGGGCCAGCACAGATACGCAGTATTTT
few,TRBJ2-3,TRBV29-1,12,-,CSVAALTDTQYF,TGCAGCGTTGCGGCTCTCACAGATACGCAGTATTTT
-,TRBJ2-5,TRBV6-1,15,-,CASNLGQGSVETQYF,TGTGCCAGCAACCTCGGCCAGGGTTCGGTGGAGACCCAGTACTTC
few,TRBJ2-5,TRBV29-1,16,TRBD1,CSVEDLGQGARKTQYF,TGCAGCGTTGAAGATTTAGGACAGGGGGCGAGAAAGACCCAGTACTTC
-,TRBJ2-3,TRBV2,19,TRBD2,CASSDLGTSGDLSTDTQYF,TGTGCCAGCAGTGATCTCGGGACTAGCGGGGACCTTAGCACAGATACGCAGTATTTT
-,TRBJ2-5,TRBV2,15,-,CASSGAGPAQETQYF,TGTGCCAGCAGTGGGGCAGGGCCCGCCCAAGAGACCCAGTACTTC
-,TRBJ2-3,TRBV12-3/TRBV12-4,14,-,CASNAGTSTDTQYF,TGTGCCAGCAACGCCGGGACCAGCACAGATACGCAGTATTTT
-,TRBJ1-5,TRBV10-3,14,-,CAISESARSQPQHF,TGTGCCATCAGTGAGTCGGCCCGCAGCCAGCCCCAGCATTTT
few,TRBJ1-3,TRBV4-1,17,-,CASSQAGEVSGPNTIYF,TGCGCCAGCAGCCAAGCTGGTGAGGTGTCAGGCCCGAACACCATATATTTT
once,TRBJ1-6,TRBV6-1,15,-,CASSVRTPEFSPLHF,TGTGCCAGCAGTGTCCGGACACCAGAATTTTCACCCCTCCACTTT
-,TRBJ2-7,TRBV2,15,-,CASSDGRTGSYEQYF,TGTGCCAGCAGTGACGGTAGAACAGGCTCCTACGAGCAGTACTTC
few,TRBJ2-1,TRBV12-3/TRBV12-4,13,-,CASSKDGEWEQFF,TGTGCCAGCAGCAAGGACGGGGAATGGGAGCAGTTCTTC
few,TRBJ2-1,TRBV28,14,-,CASSSTLTNNEQFF,TGTGCCAGCAGTTCCACACTGACTAACAATGAGCAGTTCTTC
few,TRBJ2-7,TRBV6-5,15,-,CASSYGPYHAYEQYF,TGTGCCAGCAGTTACGGCCCCTACCACGCCTACGAGCAGTACTTC
many,TRBJ2-4,TRBV12-3/TRBV12-4,14,-,CASSPTVNENIQYF,TGTGCCAGCAGTCCGACAGTTAACGAAAACATTCAGTACTTC
-,TRBJ2-7,TRBV12-3/TRBV12-4,12,-,CASARATYEQYF,TGTGCCAGCGCCAGGGCCACCTACGAGCAGTACTTC
-,TRBJ1-1,TRBV6-5,16,-,CASSYSQTAAVTEAFF,TGTGCCAGCAGTTACTCGCAGACAGCTGCGGTGACTGAAGCTTTCTTT
few,TRBJ2-3,TRBV7-4,16,-,CASSLRDATPADTQYF,TGTGCCAGCAGCCTAAGGGACGCGACCCCCGCAGATACGCAGTATTTT
-,TRBJ2-7,TRBV6-1,16,-,CASSRELAPSSYEQYF,TGTGCCAGCAGCCGCGAATTGGCGCCAAGCTCCTACGAGCAGTACTTC
many,TRBJ2-1,TRBV12-3/TRBV12-4,17,-,CASSFEGGPTPGNEQFF,TGTGCCAGCAGTTTTGAGGGAGGCCCGACCCCAGGGAATGAGCAGTTCTTC
few,TRBJ2-7,TRBV15,16,TRBD1,CATSRPIQGTTYEQYF,TGTGCCACCAGCAGACCAATACAGGGGACGACCTACGAGCAGTACTTC
-,TRBJ2-3,TRBV12-3/TRBV12-4,16,TRBD2,CASRPPLAAITDTQYF,TGTGCCAGCAGACCCCCACTAGCGGCGATCACAGATACGCAGTATTTT
-,TRBJ2-1,TRBV11-2,16,TRBD2,CASSLIGAGGPNEQFF,TGTGCCAGCAGCTTAATCGGCGCGGGGGGGCCGAATGAGCAGTTCTTC
many,TRBJ1-5,TRBV12-3/TRBV12-4,15,-,CASSLMGISNQPQHF,TGTGCCAGCAGTTTAATGGGAATTAGCAATCAGCCCCAGCATTTT
-,TRBJ1-1,TRBV7-3,14,-,CASSSGGGATEAFF,TGTGCCAGCAGCTCGGGTGGGGGGGCTACTGAAGCTTTCTTT
few,TRBJ2-3,TRBV28,13,-,CASSPPPRVAQYF,TGTGCCAGCAGCCCCCCCCCAAGGGTGGCGCAGTATTTT
-,TRBJ2-7,TRBV20-1,14,-,CSASQGQILYEQYF,TGCAGTGCTAGCCAGGGGCAAATCCTCTACGAGCAGTACTTC
few,TRBJ2-5,TRBV12-3/TRBV12-4,15,TRBD2,CASSPGTSEEETQYF,TGTGCCAGCAGTCCTGGGACTAGCGAGGAAGAGACCCAGTACTTC
-,TRBJ2-3,TRBV7-6,15,TRBD2,CASSRSGGGTDTQYF,TGTGCCAGCAGCAGGAGCGGGGGGGGAACAGATACGCAGTATTTT
-,TRBJ2-1,TRBV10-3,13,-,CAISVGGGDEQFF,TGTGCCATCAGTGTGGGTGGGGGCGATGAGCAGTTCTTC
-,TRBJ2-1,TRBV29-1,11,-,CSVEELGEQFF,TGCAGCGTTGAAGAGCTGGGCGAGCAGTTCTTC
-,TRBJ1-5,TRBV19,12,-,CASNTGLQPQHF,TGTGCCAGTAACACAGGGTTACAGCCCCAGCATTTT
few,TRBJ2-3,TRBV28,16,-,CASSFSPESSTDTQYF,TGTGCCAGCAGTTTCTCCCCAGAGTCTAGCACAGATACGCAGTATTTT
few,TRBJ2-7,TRBV11-2,15,-,CASSFGGLSSYEQYF,TGTGCCAGCAGCTTTGGTGGCCTCAGCTCCTACGAGCAGTACTTC
few,TRBJ2-3,TRBV29-1,16,TRBD1,CSVGGTGARRTDTQYF,TGCAGCGTCGGGGGGACAGGGGCTCGACGCACAGATACGCAGTATTTT
-,TRBJ2-7,TRBV4-1,12,-,CASSSTDHEQYF,TGCGCCAGCAGTTCGACAGACCACGAGCAGTACTTC
-,TRBJ2-1,TRBV10-3,17,TRBD2,CAISEPGGTSPPNEQFF,TGTGCCATCAGTGAACCTGGGGGGACTAGCCCGCCTAATGAGCAGTTCTTC
few,TRBJ2-5,TRBV6-1,16,TRBD1,CASSERQGIHGETQYF,TGTGCCAGCAGTGAGAGACAGGGCATCCACGGAGAGACCCAGTACTTC
-,TRBJ2-4,TRBV7-2,16,-,CASSERSTHPGNIQYF,TGTGCCAGCAGCGAACGGTCTACCCACCCGGGGAACATTCAGTACTTC
-,TRBJ2-5,TRBV20-1,15,-,CSAKSRQGSRQTQYF,TGCAGTGCTAAATCTCGCCAAGGGTCAAGGCAGACCCAGTACTTC
-,TRBJ2-1,TRBV6-5,13,-,CASSYGDAVAWFF,TGTGCCAGCAGTTACGGGGACGCGGTCGCTTGGTTCTTC
few,TRBJ2-7,TRBV6-5,17,-,CASSYSRSGLNSYEQYF,TGTGCCAGCAGTTACTCGCGGTCAGGGCTTAATTCCTACGAGCAGTACTTC
-,TRBJ2-7,TRBV11-2,13,TRBD1,CASSLDTDRVLHF,TGTGCCAGCAGCTTAGACACGGACAGGGTCTTGCACTTC
-,TRBJ2-5,TRBV5-5,17,TRBD1,CASSSPFLGQGEETQYF,TGTGCCAGCAGCTCCCCTTTTCTCGGACAGGGGGAGGAGACCCAGTACTTC
-,TRBJ2-5,TRBV7-9,16,-,CAMGPGPLCGQETQYF,TGTGCCATGGGCCCCGGGCCCCTCTGTGGGCAAGAGACCCAGTACTTC
-,TRBJ1-4,TRBV12-3/TRBV12-4,16,-,CASSLILEYPGEKLFF,TGTGCCAGCAGTTTAATCTTGGAGTACCCAGGGGAAAAACTGTTTTTT
-,TRBJ1-2,TRBV7-9,17,-,CASRSRTESFFNYGYTF,TGTGCCAGCAGATCCAGGACAGAATCCTTCTTTAACTATGGCTACACCTTC
-,TRBJ2-2,TRBV7-2,13,-,CASRPTGSGELFF,TGTGCCAGCAGACCCACCGGGTCCGGGGAGCTGTTTTTT
-,TRBJ2-1,TRBV13,13,-,CASSRRAENEQFF,TGTGCCAGCAGCCGCAGGGCCGAAAATGAGCAGTTCTTC
few,TRBJ2-1,TRBV20-1,14,-,CSARADLALNEQFF,TGCAGTGCTAGAGCGGATCTAGCCCTGAATGAGCAGTTCTTC
-,TRBJ2-7,TRBV29-1,12,-,CSVGVGPYEQYF,TGCAGCGTTGGGGTAGGTCCCTACGAGCAGTACTTC
-,TRBJ2-1,TRBV27,16,TRBD1,CASSLSRTGAVIEQFF,TGTGCCAGCAGTTTATCACGGACAGGGGCGGTGATTGAGCAGTTCTTC
few,TRBJ1-1,TRBV3-1,15,-,CASSQLVQVNTEAFF,TGTGCCAGCAGCCAACTCGTCCAGGTTAACACTGAAGCTTTCTTT
-,TRBJ2-5,TRBV7-8,13,-,CASHRGDIETQYF,TGTGCCAGCCATCGCGGGGACATTGAGACCCAGTACTTC